This TCR beta chain emerged from a study of beta chain features in type 1 diabetes. General study results and limits: TCRB CDR3s from Type 1 diabetes patients were moderately but significantly shorter in all four CD4+ subsets.

This clone occurred once. Its antigen is as yet unknown. Sorted CD4+ subsets: naive, central memory, regulatory, stem cell-like memory (CD45RO/CCR7/CD25/CD127/CD95/CD27 panel). Isolated RNA was reverse transcribed in full, so expressed TCRB transcripts were sequenced. Sequenced by immunoSEQ multiplex PCR; TCRdb stores in-frame clones only, minus some. The table records around 70,000 clones, 49% of them present only once. V lost 9 bases, J lost 7 bases, and 5 bases stayed unmatched. The CDR3 contains 12 residues. The chain recombines TRBV6-7 with TRBJ2-1; 8 nucleotides align to TRBD1. TRBV6-7 is assigned to the ORF class and has an uncertain function. The clonotype comes from a man younger than 45 with type 1 diabetes. The sample consisted of central memory CD4+ T cells from blood. In nucleotides, the CDR3 is TGTGCCAGAGGACAGGGTAGGAATGAGCAGTTCTTC. As protein: CARGQGRNEQFF.